One T cell receptor (beta chain) is described in this entry. Its target is not known. There are 15 residues in the CDR3. Trimming cost V 4 bases and J 2 bases; bases outside gene matches: 7. CDR1 SGHDT and CDR2 YYEEEE come from the germline V gene. These data belong to a study of beta chain features in type 1 diabetes. Study results and caveats: There was a moderate but significant shortening of TCRB CDR3s in all four CD4+ subsets of Type 1 diabetes patients. Cells that show high TCR expression could be over-represented by cDNA sequencing.

The authors reverse transcribed all of the isolated RNA, so sequencing captured expressed TCRB transcripts. Method: immunoSEQ multiplex PCR; TCRdb's copy keeps in-frame clones and lacks some. The profile shows some 250,000 clones, approximately 13% of them singletons. Sequenced material: naive CD4+ T cells from blood. The TCR sequence derives from a man aged 25-45 years with type 1 diabetes. This sequence joins TRBV5-6 and TRBJ2-7; 9 bases map to TRBD1. CDR3 residues: CASSPGTGQTYEQYF. In DNA form, the CDR3 reads TGTGCCAGCAGCCCGGGGACAGGGCAAACCTACGAGCAGTACTTC.